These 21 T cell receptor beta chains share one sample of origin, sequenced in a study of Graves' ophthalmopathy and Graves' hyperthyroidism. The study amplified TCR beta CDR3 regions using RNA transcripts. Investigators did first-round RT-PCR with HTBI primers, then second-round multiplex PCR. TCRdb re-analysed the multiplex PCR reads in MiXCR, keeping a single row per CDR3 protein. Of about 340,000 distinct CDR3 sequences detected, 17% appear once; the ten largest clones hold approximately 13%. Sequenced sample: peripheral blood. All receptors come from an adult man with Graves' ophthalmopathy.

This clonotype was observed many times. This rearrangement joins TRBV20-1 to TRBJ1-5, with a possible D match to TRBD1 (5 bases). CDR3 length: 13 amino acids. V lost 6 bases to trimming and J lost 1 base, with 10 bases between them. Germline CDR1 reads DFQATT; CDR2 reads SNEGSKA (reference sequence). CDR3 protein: CSARGLSNQPQHF. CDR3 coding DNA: TGCAGTGCCCGGGGGTTGAGCAATCAGCCCCAGCATTTT.

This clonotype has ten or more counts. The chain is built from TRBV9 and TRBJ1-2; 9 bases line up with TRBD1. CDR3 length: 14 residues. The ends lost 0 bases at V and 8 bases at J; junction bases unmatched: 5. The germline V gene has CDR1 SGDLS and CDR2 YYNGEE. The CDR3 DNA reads TGTGCCAGCAGCGTAGAGGGGGACAGGGTCGGCTACACCTTC. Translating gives CASSVEGDRVGYTF.

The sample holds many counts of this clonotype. This CDR3 reads CASTDLQGFAEAFF. The CDR3 DNA sequence: TGTGCCAGTACAGACCTACAGGGTTTCGCTGAAGCTTTCTTT. V gene TRBV19 combines with J gene TRBJ1-1; the D gene is possibly TRBD1 (6 bases). V lost 7 bases, J lost 6 bases, and 18 bases lay in between. The CDR3 is 14 residues long. Germline CDR1 LNHDA, CDR2 SQIVND (reference sequence).

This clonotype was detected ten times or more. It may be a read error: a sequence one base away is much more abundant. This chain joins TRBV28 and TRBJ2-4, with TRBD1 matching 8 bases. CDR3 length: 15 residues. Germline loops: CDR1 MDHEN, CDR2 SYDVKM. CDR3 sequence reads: CASSPRDRIVYIQCF. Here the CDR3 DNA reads TGTGCCAGCAGTCCTCGGGACAGGATTGTATACATTCAGTGCTTC.

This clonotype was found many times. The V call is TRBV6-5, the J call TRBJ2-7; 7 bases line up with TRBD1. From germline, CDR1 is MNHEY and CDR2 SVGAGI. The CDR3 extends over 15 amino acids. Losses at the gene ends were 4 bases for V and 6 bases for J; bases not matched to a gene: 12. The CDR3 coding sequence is TGTGCCAGCAGTTTGGGAGACAGGGTTATCTCCGAGCAGTACTTC. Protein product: CASSLGDRVISEQYF.

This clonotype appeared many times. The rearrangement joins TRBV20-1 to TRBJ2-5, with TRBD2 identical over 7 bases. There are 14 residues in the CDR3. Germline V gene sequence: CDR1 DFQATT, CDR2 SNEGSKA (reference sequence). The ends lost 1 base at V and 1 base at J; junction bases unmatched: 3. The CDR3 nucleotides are TGCAGTGCTAGAGGGGGGGGGGTCCAAGAGACCCAGTACTTC. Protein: CSARGGGVQETQYF.

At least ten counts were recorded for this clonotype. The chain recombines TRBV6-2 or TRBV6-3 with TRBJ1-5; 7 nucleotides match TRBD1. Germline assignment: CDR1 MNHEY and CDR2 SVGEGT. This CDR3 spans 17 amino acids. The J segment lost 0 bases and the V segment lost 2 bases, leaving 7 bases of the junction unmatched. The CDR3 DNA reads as TGTGCCAGCAGTTACCGCCGGAGACAGGGTAGCAATCAGCCCCAGCATTTT. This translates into CASSYRRRQGSNQPQHF.

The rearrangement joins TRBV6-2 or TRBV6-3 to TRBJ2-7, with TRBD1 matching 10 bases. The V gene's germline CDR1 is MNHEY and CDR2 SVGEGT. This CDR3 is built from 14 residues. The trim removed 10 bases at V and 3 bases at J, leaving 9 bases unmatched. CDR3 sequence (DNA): TGTGCCACGGCACTGACAGGGGGCAGCTACGAGCAGTACTTC. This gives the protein CATALTGGSYEQYF.

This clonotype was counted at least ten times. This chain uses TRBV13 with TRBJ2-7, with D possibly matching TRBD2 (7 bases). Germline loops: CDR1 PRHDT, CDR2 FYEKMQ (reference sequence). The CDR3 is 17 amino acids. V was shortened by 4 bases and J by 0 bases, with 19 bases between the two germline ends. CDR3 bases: TGTGCCAGCAGCTCAAAGGGGGAACTAGCGTCCTCCTACGAGCAGTACTTC. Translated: CASSSKGELASSYEQYF. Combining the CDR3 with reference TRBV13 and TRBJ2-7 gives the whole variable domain AAGVIQSPRHLIKEKRETATLKCYPIPRHDTVYWYQQGPGQDPQFLISFYEKMQSDKGSIPDRFSAQQFSDYHSELNMSSLELGDSALYFCASSSKGELASSYEQYFGPGTRLTVT.

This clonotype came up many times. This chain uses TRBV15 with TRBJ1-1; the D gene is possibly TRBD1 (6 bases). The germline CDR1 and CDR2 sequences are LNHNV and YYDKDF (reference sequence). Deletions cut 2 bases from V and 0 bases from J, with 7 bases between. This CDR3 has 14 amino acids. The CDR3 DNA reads TGTGCCACCAGCAGACGGACAGTGAACACTGAAGCTTTCTTT. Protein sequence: CATSRRTVNTEAFF.

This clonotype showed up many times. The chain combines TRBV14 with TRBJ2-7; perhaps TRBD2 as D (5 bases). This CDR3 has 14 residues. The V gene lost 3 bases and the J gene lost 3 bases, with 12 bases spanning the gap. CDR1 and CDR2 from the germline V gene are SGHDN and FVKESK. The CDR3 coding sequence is TGTGCCAGCAGCCAGGCTAGCCAAGGCTACGAGCAGTACTTC. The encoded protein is CASSQASQGYEQYF.

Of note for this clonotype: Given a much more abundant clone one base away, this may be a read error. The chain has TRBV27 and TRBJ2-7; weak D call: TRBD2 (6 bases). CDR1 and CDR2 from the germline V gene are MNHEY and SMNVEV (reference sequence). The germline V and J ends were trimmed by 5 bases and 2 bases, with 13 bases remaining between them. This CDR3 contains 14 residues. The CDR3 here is CASSDQRVTYEQYF. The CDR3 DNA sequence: TGTGCCAGCAGTGATCAGCGGGTGACCTACGAGCAGTACTTC.

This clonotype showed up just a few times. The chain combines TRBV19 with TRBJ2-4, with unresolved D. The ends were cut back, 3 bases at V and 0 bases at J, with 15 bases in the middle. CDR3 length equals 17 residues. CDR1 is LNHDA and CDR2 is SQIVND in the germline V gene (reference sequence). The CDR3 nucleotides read TGTGCCAGTAGTATTCAATCAGAGCTCTTAGCCAAAAACATTCAGTACTTC. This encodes CASSIQSELLAKNIQYF.

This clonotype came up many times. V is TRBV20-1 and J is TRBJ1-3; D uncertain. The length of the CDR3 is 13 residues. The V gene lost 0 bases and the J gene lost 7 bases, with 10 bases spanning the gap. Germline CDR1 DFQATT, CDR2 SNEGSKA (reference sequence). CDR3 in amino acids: CSARDHSTNTIYF. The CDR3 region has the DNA TGCAGTGCTAGAGACCACTCGACGAACACCATATATTTT.

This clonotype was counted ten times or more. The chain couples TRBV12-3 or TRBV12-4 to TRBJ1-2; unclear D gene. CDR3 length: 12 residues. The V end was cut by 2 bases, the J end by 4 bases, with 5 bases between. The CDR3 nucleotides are TGTGCCAGCAGTTTAAGGGTCTATGGCTACACCTTC. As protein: CASSLRVYGYTF.

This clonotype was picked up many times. The CDR3 here is CASSQGTVAYF. DNA of the CDR3: TGTGCCAGCAGCCAGGGGACAGTGGCGTACTTC. The gene calls are TRBV6-1 and TRBJ2-7; 7 bases align to TRBD1. In germline, CDR1 is MNHNS, CDR2 SASEGT. The J segment lost 12 bases and the V segment lost 6 bases, leaving 8 bases of the junction unmatched. This CDR3 comprises 11 residues.

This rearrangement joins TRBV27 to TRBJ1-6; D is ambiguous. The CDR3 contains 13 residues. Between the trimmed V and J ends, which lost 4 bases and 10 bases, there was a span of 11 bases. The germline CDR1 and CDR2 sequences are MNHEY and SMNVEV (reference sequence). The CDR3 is CASSSHGLSPLHF. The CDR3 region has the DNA TGTGCCAGCAGTTCCCATGGGCTATCACCCCTCCACTTT.

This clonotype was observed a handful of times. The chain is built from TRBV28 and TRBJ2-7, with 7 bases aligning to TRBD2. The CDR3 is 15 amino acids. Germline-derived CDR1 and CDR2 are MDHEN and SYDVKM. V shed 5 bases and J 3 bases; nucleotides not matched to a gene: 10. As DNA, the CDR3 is TGTGCCAGCAGTCCCCCCGGGAGCGGGAACTACGAGCAGTACTTC. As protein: CASSPPGSGNYEQYF.

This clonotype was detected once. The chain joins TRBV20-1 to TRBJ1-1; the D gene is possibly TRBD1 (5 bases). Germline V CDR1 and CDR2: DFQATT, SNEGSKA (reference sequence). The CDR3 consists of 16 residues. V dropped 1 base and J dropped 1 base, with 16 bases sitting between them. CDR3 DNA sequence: TGCAGTGCTAGAGGGCAACGGGGGGGTACGAACACTGAAGCTTTCTTT. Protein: CSARGQRGGTNTEAFF.

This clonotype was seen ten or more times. Here the CDR3 DNA reads TGTGCCAGCAGTTTATACCCCGGACACCCCGACAGGAACTATGGCTACACCTTC. Its translation: CASSLYPGHPDRNYGYTF. The chain combines TRBV27 with TRBJ1-2; D might be TRBD1 (6 bases). The V end was cut by 1 base, the J end by 2 bases, with 20 bases between. The CDR3 totals 18 residues. Germline loops: CDR1 MNHEY, CDR2 SMNVEV (reference sequence).

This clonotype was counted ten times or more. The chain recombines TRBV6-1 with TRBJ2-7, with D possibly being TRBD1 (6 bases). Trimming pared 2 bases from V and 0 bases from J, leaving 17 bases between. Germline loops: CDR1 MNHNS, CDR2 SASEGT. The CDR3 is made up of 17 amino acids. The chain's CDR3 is CASSESAGASRSYEQYF. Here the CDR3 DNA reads TGTGCCAGCAGTGAATCCGCAGGGGCTTCTCGCTCCTACGAGCAGTACTTC.